What follows is one T cell receptor beta chain and its context. This sample was taken from a study of blood T cell repertoires in COVID-19. Assay: immunoSEQ multiplex PCR; the TCRdb copy retains only in-frame clones and omits some. The sample has some 350,000 clones, 90% to 95% seen once. The CDR3 runs 14 residues. CDR1 is ENHRY and CDR2 is SYGVKD in the germline V gene. V gave up 6 bases and J gave up 3 bases; unmatched junction bases: 3. Material: peripheral blood. V gene TRBV10-3 combines with J gene TRBJ2-2; 8 positions match TRBD1. The receptor was derived from a woman aged 18-30 years who had recovered from COVID-19. This chain's CDR3 is CAIRGQDYTGELFF. The CDR3 DNA is TGTGCCATCAGGGGACAGGACTACACCGGGGAGCTGTTTTTT.